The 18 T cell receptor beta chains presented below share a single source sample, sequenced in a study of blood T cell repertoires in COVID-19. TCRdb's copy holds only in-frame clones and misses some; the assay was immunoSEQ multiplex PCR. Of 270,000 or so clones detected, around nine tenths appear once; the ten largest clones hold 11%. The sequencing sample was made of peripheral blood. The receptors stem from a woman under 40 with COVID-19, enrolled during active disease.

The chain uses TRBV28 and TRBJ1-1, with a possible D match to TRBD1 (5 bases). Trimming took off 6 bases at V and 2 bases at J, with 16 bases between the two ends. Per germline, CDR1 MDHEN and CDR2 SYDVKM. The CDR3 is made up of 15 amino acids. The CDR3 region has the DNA TGTGCCAGCAGCAAAGCAGGGAGGGGAAACACTGAAGCTTTCTTT. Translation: CASSKAGRGNTEAFF. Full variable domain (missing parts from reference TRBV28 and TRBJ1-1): DVKVTQSSRYLVKRTGEKVFLECVQDMDHENMFWYRQDPGLGLRLIYFSYDVKMKEKGDIPEGYSVSREKKERFSLILESASTNQTSMYLCASSKAGRGNTEAFFGQGTRLTVV.

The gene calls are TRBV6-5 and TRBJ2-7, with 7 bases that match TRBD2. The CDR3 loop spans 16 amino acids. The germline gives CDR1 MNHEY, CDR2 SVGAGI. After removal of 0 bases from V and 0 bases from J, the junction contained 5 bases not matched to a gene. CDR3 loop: CASSYSAGRVSYEQYF. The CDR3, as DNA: TGTGCCAGCAGTTACTCGGCAGGGAGGGTCTCCTACGAGCAGTACTTC.

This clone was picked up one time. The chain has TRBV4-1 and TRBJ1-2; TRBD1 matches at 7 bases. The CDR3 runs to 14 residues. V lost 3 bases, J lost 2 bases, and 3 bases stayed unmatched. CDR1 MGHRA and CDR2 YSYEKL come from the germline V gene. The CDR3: CASSHRTGNYGYTF. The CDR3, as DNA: TGCGCCAGCAGCCATAGGACAGGAAACTATGGCTACACCTTC.

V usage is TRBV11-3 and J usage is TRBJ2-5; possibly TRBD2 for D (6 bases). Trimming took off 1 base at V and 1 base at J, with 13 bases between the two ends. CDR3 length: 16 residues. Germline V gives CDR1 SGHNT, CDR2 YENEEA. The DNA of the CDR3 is TGTGCCAGCAGCTTAGGTCCGGGCGGGGTCCAAGAGACCCAGTACTTC. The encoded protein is CASSLGPGGVQETQYF. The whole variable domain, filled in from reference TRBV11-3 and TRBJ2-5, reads EAGVVQSPRYKIIEKKQPVAFWCNPISGHNTLYWYLQNLGQGPELLIRYENEEAVDDSQLPKDRFSAERLKGVDSTLKIQPAELGDSAVYLCASSLGPGGVQETQYFGPGTRLLVL.

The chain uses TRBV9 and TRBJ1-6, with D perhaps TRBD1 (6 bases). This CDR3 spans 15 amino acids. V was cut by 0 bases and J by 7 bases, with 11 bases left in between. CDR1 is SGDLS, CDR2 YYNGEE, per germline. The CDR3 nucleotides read TGTGCCAGCAGCGTAGCAGGACAGAACAATTCACCCCTCCACTTT. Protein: CASSVAGQNNSPLHF.

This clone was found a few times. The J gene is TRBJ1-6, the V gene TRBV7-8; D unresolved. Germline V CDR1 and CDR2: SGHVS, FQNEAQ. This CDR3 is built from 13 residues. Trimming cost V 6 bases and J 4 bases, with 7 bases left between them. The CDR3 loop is CASSSTYNSPLHF. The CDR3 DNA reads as TGTGCCAGCAGTTCAACTTATAATTCACCCCTCCACTTT.

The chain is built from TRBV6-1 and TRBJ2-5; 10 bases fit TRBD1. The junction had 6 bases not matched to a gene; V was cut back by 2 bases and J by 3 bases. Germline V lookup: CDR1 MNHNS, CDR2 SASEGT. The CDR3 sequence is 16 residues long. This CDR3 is CASSERVGTGEETQYF. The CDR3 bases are TGTGCCAGCAGTGAACGAGTCGGGACAGGGGAAGAGACCCAGTACTTC.

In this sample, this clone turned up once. CDR3 sequence reads: CASTSAVGSNEQFF. Written as DNA, the CDR3 is TGTGCCAGCACCTCTGCGGTTGGGTCCAATGAGCAGTTCTTC. The chain joins TRBV7-8 to TRBJ2-1; D remains ambiguous. CDR3 length: 14 residues. V gave up 7 bases and J gave up 6 bases, with 16 bases separating them. Germline V gene lookup returns CDR1 SGHVS and CDR2 FQNEAQ.

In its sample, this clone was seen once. CDR3 region: CASSRPLRATNEKLFF. In nucleotides, the CDR3 is TGTGCCAGCAGCCGCCCATTGAGGGCAACTAATGAAAAACTGTTTTTT. This chain uses TRBV4-2 with TRBJ1-4; no reliable D call. CDR3 length: 16 residues. CDR1 and CDR2 from the germline V gene are LGHNA and YNFKEQ. Trimming pared 4 bases from V and 0 bases from J, leaving 12 bases between.

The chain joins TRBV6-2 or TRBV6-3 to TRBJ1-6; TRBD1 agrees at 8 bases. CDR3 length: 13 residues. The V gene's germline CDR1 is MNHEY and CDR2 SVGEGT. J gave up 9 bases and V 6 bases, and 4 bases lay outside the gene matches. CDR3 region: CASSTGGSSPLHF. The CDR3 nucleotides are TGTGCCAGCAGCACAGGGGGAAGTTCACCCCTCCACTTT.

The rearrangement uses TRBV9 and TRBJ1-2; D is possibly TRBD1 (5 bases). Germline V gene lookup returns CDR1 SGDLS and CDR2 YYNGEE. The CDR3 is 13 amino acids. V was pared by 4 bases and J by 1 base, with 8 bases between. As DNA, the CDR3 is TGTGCCAGCAGCTCCGGGGGTAACTATGGCTACACCTTC. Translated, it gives CASSSGGNYGYTF.

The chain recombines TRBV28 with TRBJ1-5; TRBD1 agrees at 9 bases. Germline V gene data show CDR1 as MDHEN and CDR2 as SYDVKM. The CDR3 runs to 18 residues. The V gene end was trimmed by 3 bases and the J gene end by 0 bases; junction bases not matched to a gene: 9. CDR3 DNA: TGTGCCAGCAGTTTTGCGACAGGGGGGGAGTATAGCAATCAGCCCCAGCATTTT. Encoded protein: CASSFATGGEYSNQPQHF.

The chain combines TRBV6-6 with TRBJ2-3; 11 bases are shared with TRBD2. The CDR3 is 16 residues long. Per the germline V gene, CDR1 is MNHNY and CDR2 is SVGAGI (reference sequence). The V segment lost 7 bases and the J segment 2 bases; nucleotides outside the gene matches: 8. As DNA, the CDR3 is TGTGCCAGCAAACCCCTAGCGGGGGGCGTCACAGATACGCAGTATTTT. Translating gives CASKPLAGGVTDTQYF.

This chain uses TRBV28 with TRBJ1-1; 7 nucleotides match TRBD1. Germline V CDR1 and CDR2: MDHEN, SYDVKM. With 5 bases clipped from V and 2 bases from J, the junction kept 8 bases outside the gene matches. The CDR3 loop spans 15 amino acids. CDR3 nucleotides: TGTGCCAGCAGTCTAGACAGGGATGGAAACACTGAAGCTTTCTTT. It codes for CASSLDRDGNTEAFF.

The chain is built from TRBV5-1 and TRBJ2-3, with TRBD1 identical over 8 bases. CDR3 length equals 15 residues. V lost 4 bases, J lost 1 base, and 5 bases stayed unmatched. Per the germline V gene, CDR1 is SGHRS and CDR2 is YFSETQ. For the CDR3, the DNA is TGCGCCAGCAGCACCTGGGGACAGGGCACAGATACGCAGTATTTT. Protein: CASSTWGQGTDTQYF.

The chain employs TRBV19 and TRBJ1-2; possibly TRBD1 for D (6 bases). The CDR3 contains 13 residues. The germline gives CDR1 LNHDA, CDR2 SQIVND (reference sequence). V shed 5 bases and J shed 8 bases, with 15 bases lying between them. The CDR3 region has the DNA TGTGCCAGTAGTCATCGGGGGGCGCAGGGCTACACCTTC. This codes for CASSHRGAQGYTF. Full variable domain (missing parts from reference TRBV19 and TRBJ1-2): DGGITQSPKYLFRKEGQNVTLSCEQNLNHDAMYWYRQDPGQGLRLIYYSQIVNDFQKGDIAEGYSVSREKKESFPLTVTSAQKNPTAFYLCASSHRGAQGYTFGSGTRLTVV.

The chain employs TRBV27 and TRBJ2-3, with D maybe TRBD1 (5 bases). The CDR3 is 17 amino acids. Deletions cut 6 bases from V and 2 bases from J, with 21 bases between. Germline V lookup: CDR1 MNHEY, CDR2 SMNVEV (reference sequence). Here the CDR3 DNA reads TGTGCCAGCAGCCCCACGGACACTCTTTTTACCACAGATACGCAGTATTTT. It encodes CASSPTDTLFTTDTQYF.

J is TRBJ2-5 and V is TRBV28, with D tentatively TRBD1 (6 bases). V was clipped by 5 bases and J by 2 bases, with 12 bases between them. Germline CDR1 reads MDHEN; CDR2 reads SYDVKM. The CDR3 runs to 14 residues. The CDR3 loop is CASSPSDRQETQYF. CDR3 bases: TGTGCCAGCAGTCCGTCGGACAGACAAGAGACCCAGTACTTC.